These 21 T cell receptor beta chains were all obtained from the same sample, sequenced in a study of cytomegalovirus exposure and HLA in healthy donors. Sequencing used immunoSEQ multiplex PCR; TCRdb keeps in-frame clones, though not all of them. Among around 190,000 clones listed, around 85% were seen once. Sequences were obtained from PBMCs. These receptors came from a man between 18 and 29 years old in good health and CMV-seropositive.

The chain carries TRBV7-8 and TRBJ2-2, with D unresolved. The CDR3 is 15 residues long. The germline V gene has CDR1 SGHVS and CDR2 FQNEAQ. Trimming stripped 7 bases from V and 0 bases from J, with 12 bases between. The chain's CDR3 is CASTLGSTNTGELFF. The CDR3 DNA reads as TGTGCCAGCACTCTGGGCAGTACGAACACCGGGGAGCTGTTTTTT.

This rearrangement joins TRBV27 to TRBJ1-5; tentative D call: TRBD1 (5 bases). Deletions cut 6 bases from V and 6 bases from J, with 12 bases between. CDR1 and CDR2 (germline): MNHEY, SMNVEV (reference sequence). CDR3 length: 13 amino acids. The CDR3 sequence is CASSPQAGQPQHF. CDR3 sequence (DNA): TGTGCCAGCAGCCCACAGGCTGGTCAGCCCCAGCATTTT.

This chain links TRBV2 with TRBJ2-3; possible D gene TRBD2, 6 bases. CDR3 length: 15 amino acids. V was pared by 4 bases and J by 4 bases, with 15 bases between. Germline CDR1 reads SNHLY; CDR2 reads FYNNEI. CDR3 in amino acids: CASSVSREEADTQYF. The CDR3 DNA reads as TGTGCCAGCAGTGTCTCCAGGGAGGAGGCAGATACGCAGTATTTT.

This clone was observed at least ten times. The chain couples TRBV18 to TRBJ1-4; 12 bases map to TRBD1. This CDR3 has 16 residues. Germline assignment: CDR1 KGHSH and CDR2 LQKENI. V shed 5 bases, J shed 5 bases, and the junction held 6 bases outside the gene matches. CDR3 sequence reads: CASSSGQGAGNEKLFF. The CDR3 nucleotides are TGTGCCAGCTCATCGGGACAGGGGGCTGGGAATGAAAAACTGTTTTTT. Full variable domain (rest looked up from reference TRBV18 and TRBJ1-4): NAGVMQNPRHLVRRRGQEARLRCSPMKGHSHVYWYRQLPEEGLKFMVYLQKENIIDESGMPKERFSAEFPKEGPSILRIQQVVRGDSAAYFCASSSGQGAGNEKLFFGSGTQLSVL.

The chain links TRBV28 to TRBJ2-7, with D maybe TRBD2 (6 bases). The CDR3 is 12 amino acids. With 6 bases removed from V and 6 bases from J, the gap between germline ends came to 12 bases. Per germline, CDR1 MDHEN and CDR2 SYDVKM. The CDR3 bases are TGTGCCAGCAGAGGGGAGGACGCCGAGCAGTACTTC. It translates to CASRGEDAEQYF. Complete variable domain (other parts from reference TRBV28 and TRBJ2-7): DVKVTQSSRYLVKRTGEKVFLECVQDMDHENMFWYRQDPGLGLRLIYFSYDVKMKEKGDIPEGYSVSREKKERFSLILESASTNQTSMYLCASRGEDAEQYFGPGTRLTVT.

The CDR3 DNA follows: TGTGCCAGCAGCCCTCCCGGGGACTCCTACAATGAGCAGTTCTTC. It codes for CASSPPGDSYNEQFF. The gene calls are TRBV5-6 and TRBJ2-1; D is perhaps TRBD2 (5 bases). Germline CDR1 reads SGHDT; CDR2 reads YYEEEE. Trimming took off 4 bases at V and 0 bases at J, with 11 bases between the two ends. This CDR3 has 15 residues.

CDR3 nucleotides: TGCGCCAGCAGCCTCATGAACACCGGGGAGCTGTTTTTT. Amino acids: CASSLMNTGELFF. The V and J genes are TRBV4-1 and TRBJ2-2; no firm D call. In germline, CDR1 is MGHRA, CDR2 YSYEKL. Trimming left V 4 bases short and J 1 base short, with 4 bases between. The CDR3 is 13 amino acids.

V usage is TRBV15 and J usage is TRBJ2-1, with 15 positions matching TRBD2. V lost 5 bases and J lost 3; bases outside the gene matches: 5. The CDR3 loop spans 17 amino acids. Looked up from germline, CDR1 is LNHNV and CDR2 is YYDKDF (reference sequence). CDR3 in DNA: TGTGCCACCAGCCGAGGGACTAGCGGGAGGCTCTACAATGAGCAGTTCTTC. Encoded protein: CATSRGTSGRLYNEQFF.

CDR3 sequence (DNA): TGTGCCAGCAGCGTAGAGGCACCAGGGCAGCTAACAATAGATACGCAGTATTTT. It yields the protein CASSVEAPGQLTIDTQYF. This rearrangement joins TRBV9 to TRBJ2-3, with D tentatively TRBD1 (5 bases). CDR1 is SGDLS and CDR2 is YYNGEE in the germline V gene. The CDR3 runs to 18 residues. Trimming shortened V by 0 bases and J by 5 bases, and 22 bases separated the two germline ends.

The J gene is TRBJ1-3, the V gene TRBV9; D remains unclear. V lost 3 bases to trimming and J lost 0 bases, with 10 bases between them. Germline V gene lookup returns CDR1 SGDLS and CDR2 YYNGEE. This CDR3 has 15 residues. CDR3 bases: TGTGCCAGCAGCGCGACTGGCTTCTCTGGAAACACCATATATTTT. It is translated as CASSATGFSGNTIYF.

V usage is TRBV14 and J usage is TRBJ1-1; D possibly corresponds to TRBD1 (6 bases). This CDR3 is built from 13 residues. CDR1 SGHDN and CDR2 FVKESK come from the germline V gene. Deletions cut 3 bases from V and 4 bases from J, with 9 bases between. The CDR3, as DNA: TGTGCCAGCAGCCACGGGGGGGCCACTGAAGCTTTCTTT. Translated, it gives CASSHGGATEAFF.

The rearrangement joins TRBV28 to TRBJ2-5; 10 nucleotides match TRBD2. The V gene's germline CDR1 is MDHEN and CDR2 SYDVKM. J gave up 0 bases and V 5 bases, and 3 bases lay outside the gene matches. The CDR3 loop spans 15 amino acids. CDR3 nucleotide sequence: TGTGCCAGCAGTCTAGCGGGGGTGGACCAAGAGACCCAGTACTTC. Encoded protein: CASSLAGVDQETQYF.

CDR3 sequence reads: CASSPWASSYEQYF. The CDR3 DNA sequence: TGCGCCAGCAGCCCCTGGGCCAGCTCCTACGAGCAGTACTTC. V gene TRBV5-1 combines with J gene TRBJ2-7; no clear D gene. CDR1 and CDR2 (germline): SGHRS, YFSETQ. The CDR3 is made up of 14 amino acids. Trimming took off 4 bases at V and 0 bases at J, with 11 bases between the two ends. Full variable domain (outside the CDR3, taken from reference TRBV5-1 and TRBJ2-7): KAGVTQTPRYLIKTRGQQVTLSCSPISGHRSVSWYQQTPGQGLQFLFEYFSETQRNKGNFPGRFSGRQFSNSRSEMNVSTLELGDSALYLCASSPWASSYEQYFGPGTRLTVT.

The chain is built from TRBV4-1 and TRBJ2-7, with 11 bases matching TRBD2. This CDR3 has 15 residues. From germline, CDR1 is MGHRA and CDR2 YSYEKL. After removal of 2 bases from V and 3 bases from J, the junction contained 3 bases not matched to a gene. CDR3 sequence: CASSQLAGGGYEQYF. The CDR3 DNA is TGCGCCAGCAGCCAACTAGCGGGAGGTGGCTACGAGCAGTACTTC.

The chain joins TRBV28 to TRBJ2-2; the match to TRBD1 covers 7 bases. With V trimmed by 6 bases and J by 0 bases, 7 bases remained unmatched. CDR3 length equals 16 residues. CDR1 is MDHEN, CDR2 SYDVKM, per germline. The CDR3 sequence is CASSPTGQTNTGELFF. The CDR3 coding sequence is TGTGCCAGCAGCCCGACGGGACAGACGAACACCGGGGAGCTGTTTTTT.

The CDR3 nucleotides read TGTGCCAGCAGTGATGGACTAGCGGGAGATATCGTTTACAATGAGCAGTTCTTC. Protein product: CASSDGLAGDIVYNEQFF. The gene calls are TRBV6-1 and TRBJ2-1, with 13 nucleotides matching TRBD2. V was clipped by 3 bases and J by 4 bases; unmatched bases: 9. This CDR3 is 18 amino acids long. Germline V gene sequence: CDR1 MNHNS, CDR2 SASEGT.

This clone was seen a handful of times. This sequence joins TRBV28 and TRBJ1-2; tentatively, D is TRBD1 (5 bases). The CDR3 totals 12 residues. Between the trimmed V and J ends, which lost 11 bases and 4 bases, there was a span of 14 bases. The germline V gene has CDR1 MDHEN and CDR2 SYDVKM. The CDR3 loop reads CALAQGSYGYTF. CDR3 nucleotide sequence: TGTGCCCTGGCCCAGGGTTCCTATGGCTACACCTTC.

The chain's CDR3 is CASNEYNEQFF. The DNA of the CDR3 is TGTGCCAGCAACGAGTACAATGAGCAGTTCTTC. The chain employs TRBV2 and TRBJ2-1; D remains unclear. Germline values: CDR1 SNHLY, CDR2 FYNNEI. This CDR3 is built from 11 residues. V lost 7 bases and J lost 4, with 5 bases in between. The variable domain in full, with the rest retrieved from reference TRBV2 and TRBJ2-1, is EPEVTQTPSHQVTQMGQEVILRCVPISNHLYFYWYRQILGQKVEFLVSFYNNEISEKSEIFDDQFSVERPDGSNFTLKIRSTKLEDSAMYFCASNEYNEQFFGPGTRLTVL.

Only a few counts were recorded for this clone. The chain employs TRBV11-2 and TRBJ2-1, with TRBD2 matching over 7 bases. CDR1 is SGHAT and CDR2 is FQNNGV in the germline V gene. The CDR3 runs to 14 residues. V dropped 4 bases and J dropped 9; count of bases not matched to a gene: 9. CDR3 in amino acids: CASSSRYGGGEQFF. The CDR3 bases are TGTGCCAGCAGCTCCCGGTATGGCGGGGGTGAGCAGTTCTTC.

The chain combines TRBV5-6 with TRBJ1-1; possibly TRBD1 for D (5 bases). Deletions cut 2 bases from V and 4 bases from J, with 9 bases between. CDR1 is SGHDT and CDR2 is YYEEEE in the germline V gene. The CDR3 runs to 13 residues. The CDR3 spells CASSFQGSTEAFF. The CDR3 DNA reads as TGTGCCAGCAGCTTCCAGGGAAGCACTGAAGCTTTCTTT.

The CDR3, as DNA: TGTGCCAGCAGCCAAGAGAGTACAGATACGCAGTATTTT. Translated: CASSQESTDTQYF. The V and J genes are TRBV4-2 and TRBJ2-3, with no clear D. V lost 0 bases to trimming and J lost 3 bases, with 4 bases between them. Germline CDR1 is LGHNA and CDR2 is YNFKEQ. The CDR3 runs to 13 residues.